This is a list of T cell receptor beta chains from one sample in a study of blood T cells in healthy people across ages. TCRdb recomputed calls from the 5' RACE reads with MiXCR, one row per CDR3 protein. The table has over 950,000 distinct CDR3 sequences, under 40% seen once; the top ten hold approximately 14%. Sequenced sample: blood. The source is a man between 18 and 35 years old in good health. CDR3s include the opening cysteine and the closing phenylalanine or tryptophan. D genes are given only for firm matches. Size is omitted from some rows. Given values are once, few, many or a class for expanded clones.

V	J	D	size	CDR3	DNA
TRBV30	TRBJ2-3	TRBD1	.	CAWGGQGARDTQYF	TGTGCCTGGGGGGGACAGGGGGCGAGGGATACGCAGTATTTT
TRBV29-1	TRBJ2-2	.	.	CSAFSASENTGELFF	TGCAGCGCTTTCAGCGCCTCAGAGAACACCGGGGAGCTGTTTTTT
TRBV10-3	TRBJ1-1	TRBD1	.	CAIRAGGTGTEAFF	TGTGCCATCAGAGCAGGGGGAACGGGGACTGAAGCTTTCTTT
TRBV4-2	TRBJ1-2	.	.	CASSRVPDSKNNYGYTF	TGTGCCAGCAGCCGGGTCCCGGACAGCAAGAATAACTATGGCTACACCTTC
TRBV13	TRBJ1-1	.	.	CASSPSRVGSWCEAFF	TGTGCCAGCAGCCCCAGCAGGGTGGGGAGCTGGTGTGAAGCTTTCTTT
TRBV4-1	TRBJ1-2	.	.	CASSQDQGQYYGYTF	TGCGCCAGCAGCCAAGATCAAGGTCAATACTATGGCTACACCTTC
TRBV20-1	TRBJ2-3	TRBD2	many	CSASSPSGSTDTQYF	TGCAGTGCTAGCTCTCCTAGCGGGAGCACAGATACGCAGTATTTT
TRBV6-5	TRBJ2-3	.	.	CASSPRSPLYTQYF	TGTGCCAGCAGCCCGCGGAGCCCCTTGTATACGCAGTATTTT
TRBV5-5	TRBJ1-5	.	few	CASSLVPEIYQPQHF	TGTGCCAGCAGCTTGGTTCCAGAGATTTATCAGCCCCAGCATTTT
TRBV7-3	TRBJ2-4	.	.	CASSKTGNPVAIQYF	TGTGCCAGCAGCAAGACAGGAAACCCGGTGGCCATTCAGTACTTC
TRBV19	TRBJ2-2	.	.	CTSNGGYSTGELFF	TGTACCAGTAACGGAGGGTATAGCACCGGGGAGCTGTTTTTT
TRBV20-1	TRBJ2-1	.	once	CSASGVVRENEQFF	TGCAGTGCTAGTGGAGTAGTTAGGGAGAATGAGCAGTTCTTC
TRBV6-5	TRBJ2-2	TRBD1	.	CASSVGTVGRELFF	TGTGCCAGCTCCGTCGGGACAGTAGGGAGGGAGCTGTTTTTT
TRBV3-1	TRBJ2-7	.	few	CASSQDRQGNQYF	TGTGCCAGCAGCCAAGATAGGCAGGGGAATCAGTACTTC
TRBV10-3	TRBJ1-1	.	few	CAIRRGMSKNTEAFF	TGTGCTATCAGAAGGGGAATGTCGAAGAACACTGAAGCTTTCTTT
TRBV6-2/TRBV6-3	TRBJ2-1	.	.	CASSYSLRLNGPYEQFF	TGTGCCAGCAGTTACTCGCTTCGGCTAAACGGCCCCTATGAGCAGTTCTTC
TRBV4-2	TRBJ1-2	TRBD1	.	CASSLEPGQEKIYGYTF	TGTGCCAGCAGCCTAGAACCGGGACAGGAAAAAATTTATGGCTACACCTTC
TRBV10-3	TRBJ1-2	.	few	CAPPAWLRWYGYTF	TGTGCCCCCCCAGCCTGGCTACGATGGTATGGCTACACCTTC
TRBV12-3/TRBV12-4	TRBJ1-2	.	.	CASRLVYGYTF	TGTGCCAGCAGACTGGTCTATGGCTACACCTTC
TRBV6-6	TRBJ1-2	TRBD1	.	CASSYTPTGRLGGYTF	TGTGCCAGCAGTTACACTCCGACAGGGCGGTTGGGTGGCTACACCTTC
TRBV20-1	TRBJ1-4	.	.	CSAKSGEGVDEKLFF	TGCAGTGCTAAGTCAGGGGAGGGTGTAGACGAAAAACTGTTTTTT
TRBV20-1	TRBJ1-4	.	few	CSARPPRGGEEKLFF	TGCAGTGCTAGACCACCTAGAGGGGGAGAAGAAAAACTGTTTTTT
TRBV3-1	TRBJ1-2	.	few	CASNRVQKGGYTF	TGTGCCAGCAACCGAGTGCAAAAGGGTGGCTACACCTTC
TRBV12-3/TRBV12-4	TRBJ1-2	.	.	CASSLIDPTSGYTF	TGTGCCAGCAGTTTGATCGACCCCACCTCCGGCTACACCTTC
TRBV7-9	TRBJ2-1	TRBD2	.	CTSSAILAGGISSPYNEQFF	TGTACCAGCAGCGCGATACTAGCGGGGGGCATCTCCTCCCCTTACAATGAGCAGTTCTTC
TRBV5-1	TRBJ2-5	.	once	CASSPASDRSRSNEQYF	TGCGCCAGCAGTCCGGCCTCTGACCGGAGCCGGTCCAATGAGCAGTACTTC
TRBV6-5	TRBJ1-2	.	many	CASRLQPQANYGYTF	TGTGCCAGCAGACTACAGCCTCAGGCTAACTATGGCTACACCTTC
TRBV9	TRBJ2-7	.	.	CASSPRQGIYEQYF	TGTGCCAGCAGCCCCCGGCAGGGCATCTACGAGCAGTACTTC